This T cell receptor beta chain was sequenced for a study of blood T cell repertoires in COVID-19. The wider study: Nucleic acid was either cDNA or gDNA, and it came from T cells, B-cell-depleted T cells, or PBMCs.

Produced via immunoSEQ multiplex PCR; TCRdb's table is partial and in-frame only. The sample has 65,000 or so clones, roughly four fifths seen once. Germline-derived CDR1 and CDR2 are SGDLS and YYNGEE. This CDR3 contains 19 residues. The V and J ends lost 5 bases and 3 bases respectively, with 29 bases between them. The specimen was peripheral blood. The clonotype comes from a man of 80 years or more with acute or convalescent COVID-19. The rearrangement uses TRBV9 and TRBJ1-2; D gene ambiguous. The CDR3 region is CASRGPGRFSGRLDYGYTF. As DNA, the CDR3 is TGTGCCAGCAGGGGCCCCGGGAGGTTCTCTGGGCGCTTGGACTATGGCTACACCTTC.